This TCR beta chain was captured in a study of T cell responses to AZD1222 COVID-19 vaccine. Only in-frame clones appear in the TCRdb table, and some are missing; sequencing was by immunoSEQ multiplex PCR. The sample lists more than 150,000 clones; 85% to 95% were seen once. The sequence came from an adult in good health. This sample comprised peripheral blood, obtained on day 0 of AZD1222 vaccination.

The CDR3 region is CASSLDGTEYNEQFF. The CDR3 coding sequence is TGTGCCAGCAGCTTAGATGGGACGGAATACAATGAGCAGTTCTTC. V gene TRBV7-9 combines with J gene TRBJ2-1, with D perhaps matching TRBD1 or TRBD2 (5 bases each). Germline V gives CDR1 SEHNR, CDR2 FQNEAQ (reference sequence). This CDR3 contains 15 residues. V lost 1 base, J lost 4 bases, and 11 bases lay in between.